This TCR beta chain was retrieved from a study of OX40 agonist ivuxolimab in advanced cancers. The wider study: Patients' therapy was ivuxolimab, an antibody that acts as an agonist of OX40 (CD134).

TCRdb's table, derived via immunoSEQ multiplex PCR, lists solely in-frame clones and lacks some. In the table there are under 65,000 clones, approximately 90% of which are singletons. This CDR3 region has 15 residues. CDR1 is MNHNS, CDR2 SASEGT, per germline. The ends were cut back, 1 base at V and 1 base at J, with 8 bases in the middle. V and J are TRBV6-1 and TRBJ1-5; D is perhaps TRBD1 (6 bases). Sequenced material: CD4+ or CD8+ T cells sorted from blood, taken in a trial of the OX40 agonist ivuxolimab. The sequence derives from an adult with an advanced solid tumor such as melanoma, head and neck, liver or kidney cancer. The CDR3 is CASSEVGGSNQPQHF. Here the CDR3 DNA reads TGTGCCAGCAGTGAAGTAGGGGGAAGCAATCAGCCCCAGCATTTT.